This paragraph covers one T cell receptor beta chain sequence. This specimen belongs to a study of control samples from healthy donors and cancer patients. TCRdb keeps only in-frame clones here, not all; method: immunoSEQ multiplex PCR. Among some 150,000 clones listed, just over 95% were seen once. Germline V CDR1 and CDR2: SGHAT, FQDESV (reference sequence). Trimming removed 5 bases from V and 0 bases from J, with 14 bases in between. The CDR3 has 15 residues. The chain links TRBV11-1 to TRBJ2-7; D is unresolved. The TCR sequence derives from a woman in her 30s in good health. Sequencing was carried out using blood. In nucleotides, the CDR3 is TGTGCCAGCAGCCCCCGGCGGCGGAGCTCCTACGAGCAGTACTTC. This translates into CASSPRRRSSYEQYF.